This entry is about one T cell receptor (beta chain). Its antigen is unknown. It was with a sample-barcoded 5' primer and a J-beta primer mix that a second PCR of roughly 7 to 11 cycles was run. There were at least 2.5 million CDR3-containing paired-end reads obtained from each sample. TCRdb reanalysed the 5' RACE reads using MiXCR and keeps one entry per CDR3 protein. Of roughly 700,000 distinct CDR3 sequences in the sample, roughly 32% are singletons; the top ten hold 15% to 17%. The record originates from a study of blood T cells in healthy people across ages. General study results and limits: Comparison with aged donors showed that long-lived donors had more naive CD4+ cells and higher diversity. PBMCs that were unsorted prevented a conclusive naive versus antigen-experienced comparison.

Unmatched junction bases numbered 4, after V lost 3 bases and J lost 0 bases. The CDR3 length is 16 residues. Looked up from germline, CDR1 is SGHTA and CDR2 is FQGTGA. Samples had at least 7 million PBMCs isolated from them. The chain links TRBV7-3 to TRBJ2-1; 8 bases align to TRBD1. The clonotype comes from a woman of 80 years or more in good health. Sequences were obtained from blood. The chain's CDR3 is CASSFTTGASYNEQFF. CDR3 DNA sequence: TGTGCCAGCAGCTTTACGACAGGGGCCTCCTACAATGAGCAGTTCTTC. The variable domain in full, completed from reference TRBV7-3 and TRBJ2-1, reads GAGVSQTPSNKVTEKGKYVELRCDPISGHTALYWYRQSLGQGPEFLIYFQGTGAADDSGLPNDRFFAVRPEGSVSTLKIQRTERGDSAVYLCASSFTTGASYNEQFFGPGTRLTVL.